Below are 3 T cell receptor beta chains sequenced from a single sample in a study of T cells in Graves' hyperthyroidism and ophthalmopathy. The TCR beta CDR3 regions underwent amplification using RNA transcripts as the source. With the HTBI primer set, the TCR CDR3 went through a first round of RT-PCR. TCRdb independently ran MiXCR on the multiplex PCR reads; one entry per CDR3 protein. The sample lists 500,000 to 650,000 distinct CDR3 sequences; just under 20% were seen once. Sequencing was performed on blood. Receptor source: a man between 35 and 55 years old with Graves' ophthalmopathy.

The table lists this clonotype with a few counts. The CDR3, as DNA: TGTGCCAGCAGTTTAGACCTACGCGGGCAGTACTTC. Translation gives CASSLDLRGQYF. The rearrangement links TRBV28 to TRBJ2-7; D gene ambiguous. The germline gives CDR1 MDHEN, CDR2 SYDVKM. Trimming removed 2 bases from V and 9 bases from J, with 11 bases in between. The length of the CDR3 is 12 residues.

This clonotype was found many times. This chain links TRBV6-2 or TRBV6-3 with TRBJ1-1; the match to TRBD1 covers 8 bases. V shed 6 bases and J 4 bases; nucleotides not matched to a gene: 16. Germline-derived CDR1 and CDR2 are MNHEY and SVGEGT. There are 17 residues in the CDR3. CDR3 region: CASSRTSGGVKVTEAFF. CDR3 in DNA: TGTGCCAGCAGCCGAACCTCAGGGGGCGTTAAAGTCACTGAAGCTTTCTTT.

This clonotype was detected many times. The gene calls are TRBV28 and TRBJ2-5; D gene uncertain. The germline gives CDR1 MDHEN, CDR2 SYDVKM. The V and J ends lost 3 bases and 5 bases respectively, with 4 bases between them. The CDR3 runs 11 residues. DNA of the CDR3: TGTGCCAGCAGTTTTGTTGAGACCCAGTACTTC. Its translation: CASSFVETQYF.